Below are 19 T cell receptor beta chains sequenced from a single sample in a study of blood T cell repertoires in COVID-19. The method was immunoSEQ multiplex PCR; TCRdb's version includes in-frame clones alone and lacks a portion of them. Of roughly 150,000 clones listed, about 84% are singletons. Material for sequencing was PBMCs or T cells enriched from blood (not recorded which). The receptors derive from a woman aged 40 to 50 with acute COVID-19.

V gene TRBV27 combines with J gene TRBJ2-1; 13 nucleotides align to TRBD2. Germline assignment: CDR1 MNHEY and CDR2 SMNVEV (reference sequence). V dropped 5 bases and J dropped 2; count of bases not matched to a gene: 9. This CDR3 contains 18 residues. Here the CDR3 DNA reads TGTGCCAGCAGTATGGGACTAGCGGGACTTTTTCCCTACAATGAGCAGTTCTTC. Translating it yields CASSMGLAGLFPYNEQFF.

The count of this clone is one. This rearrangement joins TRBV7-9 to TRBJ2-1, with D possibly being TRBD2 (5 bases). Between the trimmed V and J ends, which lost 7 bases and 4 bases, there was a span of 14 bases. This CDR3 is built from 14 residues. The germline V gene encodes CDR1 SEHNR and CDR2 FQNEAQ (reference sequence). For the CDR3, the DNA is TGTGCCAGCACCACTAATCCGGGATACAATGAGCAGTTCTTC. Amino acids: CASTTNPGYNEQFF.

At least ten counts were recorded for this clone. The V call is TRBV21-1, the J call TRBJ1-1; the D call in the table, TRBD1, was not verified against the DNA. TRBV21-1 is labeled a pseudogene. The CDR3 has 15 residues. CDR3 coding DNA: TGTGCCAGCAGCAGCCGGGACAGACCAAACACTGAAGCTTTCTTT. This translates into CASSSRDRPNTEAFF.

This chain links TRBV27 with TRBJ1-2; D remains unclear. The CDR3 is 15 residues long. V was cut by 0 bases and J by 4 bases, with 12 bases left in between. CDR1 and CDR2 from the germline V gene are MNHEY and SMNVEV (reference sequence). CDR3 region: CASSLSPEGSYGYTF. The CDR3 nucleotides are TGTGCCAGCAGTTTATCACCGGAAGGGAGCTATGGCTACACCTTC.

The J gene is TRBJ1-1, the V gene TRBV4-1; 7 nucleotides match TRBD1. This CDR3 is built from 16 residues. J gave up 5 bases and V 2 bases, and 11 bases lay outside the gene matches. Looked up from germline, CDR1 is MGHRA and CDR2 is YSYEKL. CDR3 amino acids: CASSQTSGQRGTEAFF. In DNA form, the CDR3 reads TGCGCCAGCAGCCAAACCTCGGGACAGAGGGGGACTGAAGCTTTCTTT.

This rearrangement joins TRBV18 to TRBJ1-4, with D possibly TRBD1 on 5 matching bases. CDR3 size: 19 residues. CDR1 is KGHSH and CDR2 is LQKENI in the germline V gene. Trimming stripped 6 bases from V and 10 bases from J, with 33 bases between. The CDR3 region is CASSRLRLGRSVDGGKLFF. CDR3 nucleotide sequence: TGTGCCAGCTCTAGATTACGCCTGGGAAGGAGTGTTGACGGGGGAAAACTGTTTTTT.

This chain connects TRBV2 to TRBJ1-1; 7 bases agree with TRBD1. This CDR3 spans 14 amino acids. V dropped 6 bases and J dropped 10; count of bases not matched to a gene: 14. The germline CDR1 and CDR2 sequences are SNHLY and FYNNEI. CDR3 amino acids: CASRDRSGARGAFF. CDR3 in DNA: TGTGCCAGCAGGGACAGGAGTGGTGCTCGTGGAGCTTTCTTT.

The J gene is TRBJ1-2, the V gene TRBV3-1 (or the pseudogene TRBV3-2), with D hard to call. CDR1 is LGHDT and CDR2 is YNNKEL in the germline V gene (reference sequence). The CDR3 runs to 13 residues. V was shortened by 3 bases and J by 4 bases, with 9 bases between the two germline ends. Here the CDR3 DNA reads TGTGCCAGCAGCCAGGGCGGGATCTATGGCTACACCTTC. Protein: CASSQGGIYGYTF.

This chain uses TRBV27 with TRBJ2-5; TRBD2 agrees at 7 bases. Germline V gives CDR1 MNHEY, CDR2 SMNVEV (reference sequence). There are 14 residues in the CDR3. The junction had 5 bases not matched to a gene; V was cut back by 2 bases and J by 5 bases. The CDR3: CASSLAGVGETQYF. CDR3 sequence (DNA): TGTGCCAGCAGTTTAGCGGGAGTAGGGGAGACCCAGTACTTC.

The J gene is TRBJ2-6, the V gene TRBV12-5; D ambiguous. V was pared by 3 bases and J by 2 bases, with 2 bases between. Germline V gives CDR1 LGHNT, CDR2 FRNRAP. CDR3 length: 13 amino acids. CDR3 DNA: TGTGCTAGTGGTTTTACTGGGGCCAACGTCCTGACTTTC. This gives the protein CASGFTGANVLTF.

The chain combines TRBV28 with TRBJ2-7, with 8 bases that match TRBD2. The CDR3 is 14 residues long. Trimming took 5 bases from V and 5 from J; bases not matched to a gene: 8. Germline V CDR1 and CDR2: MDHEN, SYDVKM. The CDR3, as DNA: TGTGCCAGCAGTCTCGGGGGGGCCCGGGACGAGCAGTACTTC. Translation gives CASSLGGARDEQYF.

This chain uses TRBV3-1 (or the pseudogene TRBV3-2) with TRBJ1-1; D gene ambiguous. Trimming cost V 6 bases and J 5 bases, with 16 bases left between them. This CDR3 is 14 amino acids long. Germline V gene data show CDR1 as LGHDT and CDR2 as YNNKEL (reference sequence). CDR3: CASRKRESQTEAFF. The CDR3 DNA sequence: TGTGCCAGCAGAAAGAGGGAATCACAGACTGAAGCTTTCTTT.

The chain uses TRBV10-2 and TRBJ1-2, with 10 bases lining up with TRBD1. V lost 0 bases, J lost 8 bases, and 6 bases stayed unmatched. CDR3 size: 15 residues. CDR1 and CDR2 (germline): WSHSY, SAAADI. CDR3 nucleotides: TGCGCCAGCAGTGAGTCGAGACAGGGGGCGCAAGGCTACACCTTC. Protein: CASSESRQGAQGYTF.

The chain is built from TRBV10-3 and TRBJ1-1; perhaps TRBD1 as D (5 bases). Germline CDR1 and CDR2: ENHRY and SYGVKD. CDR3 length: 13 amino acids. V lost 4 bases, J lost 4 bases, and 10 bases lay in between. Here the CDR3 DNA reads TGTGCCATCAGTGCCGCGGGGACCACTGAAGCTTTCTTT. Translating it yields CAISAAGTTEAFF.

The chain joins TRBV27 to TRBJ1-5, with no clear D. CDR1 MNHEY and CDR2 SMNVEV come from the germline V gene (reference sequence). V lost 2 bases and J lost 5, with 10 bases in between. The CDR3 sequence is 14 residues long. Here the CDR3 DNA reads TGTGCCAGCAGTTTACGTGCAGGCGATCAGCCCCAGCATTTT. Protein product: CASSLRAGDQPQHF.

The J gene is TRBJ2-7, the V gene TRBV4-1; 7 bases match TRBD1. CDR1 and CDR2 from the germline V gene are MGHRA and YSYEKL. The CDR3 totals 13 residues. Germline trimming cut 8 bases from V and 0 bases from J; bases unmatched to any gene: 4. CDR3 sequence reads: CASAGTASYEQYF. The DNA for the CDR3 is TGCGCCAGCGCTGGGACAGCCTCCTACGAGCAGTACTTC.

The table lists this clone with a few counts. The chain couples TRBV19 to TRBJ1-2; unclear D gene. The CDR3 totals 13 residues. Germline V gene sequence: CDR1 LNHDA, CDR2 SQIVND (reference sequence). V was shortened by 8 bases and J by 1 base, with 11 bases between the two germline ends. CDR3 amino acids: CASGLRSNYGYTF. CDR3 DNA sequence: TGTGCCAGTGGACTTAGGAGTAACTATGGCTACACCTTC.

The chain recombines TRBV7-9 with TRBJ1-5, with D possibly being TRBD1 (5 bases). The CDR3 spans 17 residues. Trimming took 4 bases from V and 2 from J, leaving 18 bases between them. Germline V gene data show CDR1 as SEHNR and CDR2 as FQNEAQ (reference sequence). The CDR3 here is CASSSAGGNAGNQPQHF. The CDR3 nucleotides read TGTGCCAGCAGCTCGGCCGGGGGGAACGCTGGCAATCAGCCCCAGCATTTT.

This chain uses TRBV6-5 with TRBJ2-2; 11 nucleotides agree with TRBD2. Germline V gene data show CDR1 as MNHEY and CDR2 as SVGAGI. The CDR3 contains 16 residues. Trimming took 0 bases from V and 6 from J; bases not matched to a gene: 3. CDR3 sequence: CASSYSTSGSPGELFF. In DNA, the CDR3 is TGTGCCAGCAGTTACTCCACTAGCGGGAGTCCCGGGGAGCTGTTTTTT.